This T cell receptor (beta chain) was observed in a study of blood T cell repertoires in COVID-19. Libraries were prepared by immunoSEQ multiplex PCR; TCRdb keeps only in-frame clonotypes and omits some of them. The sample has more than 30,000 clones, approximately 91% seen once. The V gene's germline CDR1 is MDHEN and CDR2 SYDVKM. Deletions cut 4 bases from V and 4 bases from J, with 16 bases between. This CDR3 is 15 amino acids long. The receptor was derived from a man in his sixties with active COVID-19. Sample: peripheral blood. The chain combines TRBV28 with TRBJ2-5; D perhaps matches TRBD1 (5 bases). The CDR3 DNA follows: TGTGCCAGCAGTTCCTCTGGGCAGGGCAGAGAGACCCAGTACTTC. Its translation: CASSSSGQGRETQYF.